The 29 T cell receptor beta chains below all came from one sample that was sequenced in a study of CD8 T cells in ankylosing spondylitis. Study results and caveats: The study identified a TCR beta motif of eight highly homologous variants that appeared characteristic of ankylosing spondylitis blood.

Via MiXCR, TCRdb re-called the 5' RACE reads, giving one row per CDR3 protein. The table shows around 490,000 distinct CDR3 sequences, with approximately 5% occurring only once. For these receptors, no antigen is known. The sequenced sample consisted of blood, either unsorted or a sorted T cell fraction (not recorded which). These TCRs come from a male donor with ankylosing spondylitis.

This clonotype showed up many times. The chain employs TRBV20-1 and TRBJ2-5; 7 nucleotides match TRBD2. Germline V gene sequence: CDR1 DFQATT, CDR2 SNEGSKA (reference sequence). This CDR3 comprises 13 residues. The V and J ends lost 6 bases and 5 bases, in that order; junction bases with no gene match: 9. CDR3: CSAFGRGGETQYF. In nucleotides, the CDR3 is TGCAGTGCCTTCGGACGGGGAGGGGAGACCCAGTACTTC.

This clonotype has at least ten counts. The genes are TRBV11-1 and TRBJ1-4, with unresolved D. Trimming removed 5 bases at V and 8 bases at J, with 12 bases between. This CDR3 is built from 13 residues. Germline V lookup: CDR1 SGHAT, CDR2 FQDESV (reference sequence). CDR3 in DNA: TGTGCCAGCAGCGTCACCGGGCGCGAAAAACTGTTTTTT. Its translation is CASSVTGREKLFF.

In this sample, this clonotype turned up a few times. The chain joins TRBV6-6 to TRBJ2-7, with D hard to call. The germline V gene encodes CDR1 MNHNY and CDR2 SVGAGI (reference sequence). The CDR3 is made up of 12 amino acids. Deletions cut 3 bases from V and 4 bases from J, with 7 bases between. The CDR3 here is CASSYRKYEQYF. The CDR3 DNA sequence: TGTGCCAGCAGTTATCGAAAATACGAGCAGTACTTC.

The sample holds many counts of this clonotype. V and J are TRBV12-3 or TRBV12-4 and TRBJ1-2; 7 bases are shared with TRBD1. After removal of 6 bases from V and 3 bases from J, the junction contained 4 bases not matched to a gene. The CDR3 spans 13 residues. The CDR3 coding sequence is TGTGCCAGCAGACCGGGACAGTACTATGGCTACACCTTC. Its translation is CASRPGQYYGYTF.

There are many counts of this clonotype. The V call is TRBV5-5, the J call TRBJ1-2; D unresolved. CDR3 length: 17 amino acids. Trimming removed 0 bases from V and 0 bases from J, with 15 bases in between. From germline, CDR1 is SGHKS and CDR2 YYEKEE (reference sequence). Here the CDR3 DNA reads TGTGCCAGCAGCTTGGGCCACCCGGACGGACCTAACTATGGCTACACCTTC. It codes for CASSLGHPDGPNYGYTF.

There are a few counts of this clonotype. Here the CDR3 reads CASSTRTGRSYEQYF. The CDR3 region has the DNA TGTGCCAGTAGCACAAGGACAGGGCGCTCCTACGAGCAGTACTTC. The V gene is TRBV19, the J gene TRBJ2-7; 8 bases map to TRBD1. The CDR3 has 15 amino acids. The V segment lost 6 bases and the J segment 0 bases; nucleotides outside the gene matches: 7. CDR1 and CDR2 (germline): LNHDA, SQIVND (reference sequence).

This chain joins TRBV5-1 and TRBJ2-5; the D gene is possibly TRBD1 (5 bases). The CDR3 runs 14 residues. V was clipped by 4 bases and J by 3 bases, with 13 bases between them. Germline loops: CDR1 SGHRS, CDR2 YFSETQ. This chain's CDR3 is CASSTFSREETQYF. CDR3 nucleotides: TGCGCCAGCAGCACCTTTAGCAGGGAAGAGACCCAGTACTTC. Together with reference TRBV5-1 and TRBJ2-5, the CDR3 gives the full variable domain: KAGVTQTPRYLIKTRGQQVTLSCSPISGHRSVSWYQQTPGQGLQFLFEYFSETQRNKGNFPGRFSGRQFSNSRSEMNVSTLELGDSALYLCASSTFSREETQYFGPGTRLLVL.

Many counts were recorded for this clonotype. The gene calls are TRBV12-3 or TRBV12-4 and TRBJ1-4; D gene unclear. Trimming left V 0 bases short and J 7 bases short, with 3 bases between. This CDR3 has 12 amino acids. The CDR3 loop is CASSLALEKLFF. The CDR3 DNA reads as TGTGCCAGCAGTTTAGCGCTTGAAAAACTGTTTTTT.

This clonotype was seen ten or more times. The chain uses TRBV5-1 and TRBJ2-7, with D tentatively TRBD1 (6 bases). Germline V gene lookup returns CDR1 SGHRS and CDR2 YFSETQ. V lost 4 bases, J lost 6 bases, and 20 bases lay in between. The CDR3 sequence is 15 residues long. The CDR3 loop reads CASSVVGASTGEQYF. CDR3 coding DNA: TGCGCCAGCAGCGTTGTGGGGGCAAGTACGGGCGAGCAGTACTTC.

This clonotype was recorded many times. The chain uses TRBV20-1 and TRBJ2-7, with a possible D match to TRBD1 (5 bases). The V gene lost 1 base and the J gene lost 3 bases, with 13 bases spanning the gap. Germline V gene sequence: CDR1 DFQATT, CDR2 SNEGSKA (reference sequence). CDR3 size: 14 residues. CDR3 nucleotides: TGCAGTGCTAGAGGTCAGGGTGGCCACTACGAGCAGTACTTC. It encodes CSARGQGGHYEQYF.

This chain connects TRBV2 to TRBJ2-7; 8 bases are shared with TRBD1. The CDR3 sequence is 14 residues long. V trimming: 3 bases; J trimming: 4 bases; junction bases outside the gene matches: 5. Germline-derived CDR1 and CDR2 are SNHLY and FYNNEI. The CDR3 here is CASSDSGGRYEQYF. The CDR3 nucleotides are TGTGCCAGCAGTGATTCAGGGGGCCGGTACGAGCAGTACTTC.

This clonotype was seen ten or more times. The chain carries TRBV20-1 and TRBJ1-2; possibly TRBD1 for D (5 bases). This CDR3 spans 12 amino acids. Germline V gene lookup returns CDR1 DFQATT and CDR2 SNEGSKA (reference sequence). Trimming shortened V by 2 bases and J by 8 bases, and 12 bases separated the two germline ends. CDR3 sequence: CSARIGGGGYTF. The CDR3 bases are TGCAGTGCTAGAATCGGGGGGGGAGGCTACACCTTC.

This clonotype appeared a few times. The chain carries TRBV30 and TRBJ2-7; TRBD1 matches at 10 bases. The junction had 1 base not matched to a gene; V was cut back by 0 bases and J by 2 bases. Germline loops: CDR1 GTSNPN, CDR2 SVGIG (reference sequence). CDR3 length: 14 amino acids. CDR3 residues: CAWSVGQGAYEQYF. DNA for the CDR3: TGTGCCTGGAGTGTAGGACAGGGGGCCTACGAGCAGTACTTC.

This clonotype was seen many times. CDR3 in amino acids: CASSYSKRENQPQHF. CDR3 nucleotide sequence: TGTGCCAGCAGTTACTCGAAGAGGGAAAACCAGCCCCAGCATTTT. The V gene is TRBV6-2 or TRBV6-3, the J gene TRBJ1-5; D not certain. Trimming removed 0 bases at V and 7 bases at J, with 13 bases between. The CDR3 is 15 amino acids. Germline V gene sequence: CDR1 MNHEY, CDR2 SVGEGT.

This clonotype was counted at least ten times. The V call is TRBV29-1, the J call TRBJ2-7; D is possibly TRBD1 (6 bases). Germline values: CDR1 SQVTM, CDR2 ANQGSEA. V was cut by 4 bases and J by 2 bases, with 12 bases left in between. The CDR3 length is 13 residues. This chain's CDR3 is CSVAGVLAYEQYF. For the CDR3, the DNA is TGCAGCGTTGCAGGGGTGTTAGCCTACGAGCAGTACTTC.

J is TRBJ2-5 and V is TRBV10-3, with D perhaps matching TRBD1 or TRBD2 (6 bases each). V lost 4 bases and J lost 4, with 10 bases in between. The germline gives CDR1 ENHRY, CDR2 SYGVKD. This CDR3 has 13 residues. The CDR3 sequence is CAISVSGAETQYF. The CDR3 DNA is TGTGCCATCAGTGTGTCGGGGGCAGAGACCCAGTACTTC.

Details on this clonotype: This sequence may be a read error, since a much larger clone differs from it by one base. Likely a read error: the CDR3 ends without its conserved phenylalanine or tryptophan. The rearrangement links TRBV7-2 to TRBJ2-1; 9 bases map to TRBD2. Germline-derived CDR1 and CDR2 are SGHTA and FQGNSA. This CDR3 comprises 18 residues. Unmatched junction bases numbered 8, after V lost 0 bases and J lost 2 bases. Here the CDR3 reads CASSLAVIAGAAYNEQFY. DNA of the CDR3: TGTGCCAGCAGCTTAGCTGTTATAGCGGGAGCGGCCTACAATGAGCAGTTCTAC.

This clonotype was seen only a few times. The CDR3 bases are TGTGCCAGCAGCTTAGCCCCGGGACAGTTCACAGATACGCAGTATTTT. This encodes CASSLAPGQFTDTQYF. The rearrangement uses TRBV7-2 and TRBJ2-3, with 7 bases matching TRBD1. This CDR3 region has 16 residues. The junction had 5 bases not matched to a gene; V was cut back by 0 bases and J by 2 bases. CDR1 and CDR2 (germline): SGHTA, FQGNSA.

This clonotype was detected ten times or more. The V gene is TRBV7-9, the J gene TRBJ2-2; possibly TRBD1 for D (6 bases). Germline CDR1 SEHNR, CDR2 FQNEAQ (reference sequence). Between the trimmed V and J ends, which lost 5 bases and 8 bases, there was a span of 15 bases. The length of the CDR3 is 14 residues. The chain's CDR3 is CASSKARGAGELFF. In nucleotides, the CDR3 is TGTGCCAGCAGCAAAGCCAGGGGAGCAGGGGAGCTGTTTTTT.

Many counts were recorded for this clonotype. The chain is built from TRBV28 and TRBJ1-1; D unclear. CDR3 length: 11 residues. Germline CDR1 reads MDHEN; CDR2 reads SYDVKM. Trimming cost V 4 bases and J 8 bases, with 8 bases left between them. CDR3 in DNA: TGTGCCAGCAGTTCGACGCCAGAAGCTTTCTTT. Its protein is CASSSTPEAFF.

This clonotype was observed at least ten times. The chain carries TRBV20-1 and TRBJ2-7, with TRBD1 matching 7 bases. The J segment lost 6 bases and the V segment lost 6 bases, leaving 8 bases of the junction unmatched. CDR1 and CDR2 from the germline V gene are DFQATT and SNEGSKA (reference sequence). The CDR3 consists of 12 residues. CDR3 residues: CSADGTVREQYF. For the CDR3, the DNA is TGCAGTGCCGACGGGACAGTTCGCGAGCAGTACTTC.

The genes are TRBV7-9 and TRBJ2-5; D is unclear. The ends were cut back, 2 bases at V and 5 bases at J, with 12 bases in the middle. CDR3 length: 14 residues. In germline, CDR1 is SEHNR, CDR2 FQNEAQ (reference sequence). The CDR3 coding sequence is TGTGCCAGCAGCTTAAATGGGCGGTGGGAGACCCAGTACTTC. Protein: CASSLNGRWETQYF.

Only one count was recorded for this clonotype. The chain has TRBV5-1 and TRBJ2-2; D is ambiguous. CDR1 and CDR2 from the germline V gene are SGHRS and YFSETQ. Trimming removed 3 bases at V and 3 bases at J, with 6 bases between. The CDR3 consists of 13 residues. Here the CDR3 reads CASSSDDTGELFF. Here the CDR3 DNA reads TGCGCCAGCAGCTCCGATGACACCGGGGAGCTGTTTTTT.

The table lists this clonotype with many counts. V is TRBV24-1 and J is TRBJ2-1, with unresolved D. There are 15 residues in the CDR3. CDR1 is KGHDR, CDR2 SFDVKD, per germline. Trimming removed 4 bases at V and 6 bases at J, with 15 bases between. The CDR3 nucleotides read TGTGCCACCAGTGAGAGTCCCGGTCCACTCAATGAGCAGTTCTTC. Translating gives CATSESPGPLNEQFF.

This clonotype was seen repeatedly, ten times or more. This chain links TRBV5-1 with TRBJ1-3, with no clear D. Trimming pared 4 bases from V and 0 bases from J, leaving 14 bases between. Germline loops: CDR1 SGHRS, CDR2 YFSETQ. The CDR3 runs to 16 residues. Here the CDR3 reads CASSPGPRDSGNTIYF. CDR3 DNA: TGCGCCAGCAGCCCAGGACCTCGGGACTCTGGAAACACCATATATTTT.

This chain joins TRBV7-8 and TRBJ1-1; tentatively, D is TRBD1 (6 bases). The CDR3 loop spans 14 amino acids. Trimming removed 3 bases at V and 3 bases at J, with 11 bases between. CDR1 SGHVS and CDR2 FQNEAQ come from the germline V gene. The CDR3 region is CASSFTGRDTEAFF. CDR3 coding DNA: TGTGCCAGCAGCTTTACAGGGAGGGACACTGAAGCTTTCTTT.

In this sample, this clonotype turned up a few times. The genes are TRBV10-3 and TRBJ2-5; D is unclear. The CDR3 has 11 residues. The V gene's germline CDR1 is ENHRY and CDR2 SYGVKD. Deletions cut 6 bases from V and 7 bases from J, with 9 bases between. Here the CDR3 DNA reads TGTGCCATCAGCCCTGACGGGACCCAGTACTTC. Amino acids: CAISPDGTQYF.

This clonotype was picked up many times. The chain combines TRBV5-1 with TRBJ2-7, with 11 nucleotides matching TRBD1. Germline assignment: CDR1 SGHRS and CDR2 YFSETQ. The V and J ends lost 4 bases and 2 bases, in that order; junction bases with no gene match: 8. The CDR3 length is 16 residues. CDR3 residues: CASSPTPGQGAYEQYF. CDR3 coding DNA: TGCGCCAGCAGCCCGACTCCGGGACAGGGGGCCTACGAGCAGTACTTC.

This clonotype was seen many times. J is TRBJ1-5 and V is TRBV12-3 or TRBV12-4; 9 positions match TRBD1. V lost 6 bases, J lost 6 bases, and 12 bases stayed unmatched. The CDR3 has 16 amino acids. The CDR3 is CASSSGQGGLIQPQHF. In nucleotides, the CDR3 is TGTGCCAGCAGCTCGGGACAGGGAGGGTTAATTCAGCCCCAGCATTTT.